These 13 T cell receptor beta chains came from one sample sequenced in a study of blood T cell repertoires in COVID-19. Sequencing was performed with immunoSEQ multiplex PCR; in TCRdb, only in-frame clones are kept and a portion is missing. The data hold nearly 45,000 clones, with 70% to 90% observed a single time. Sequencing was performed on peripheral blood. The receptors stem from a woman of 80 years or more with acute or convalescent COVID-19.

This clone appeared once. The V gene is TRBV12-3 or TRBV12-4, the J gene TRBJ2-1; TRBD1 aligns across 7 bases. The J segment lost 7 bases and the V segment lost 7 bases, leaving 7 bases of the junction unmatched. The CDR3 consists of 13 residues. Here the CDR3 reads CASTSNRGNEQFF. In nucleotides, the CDR3 is TGTGCCAGCACAAGCAACAGGGGAAATGAGCAGTTCTTC.

V gene TRBV28 combines with J gene TRBJ2-5; weak D call: TRBD1 (6 bases). Trimming took 10 bases from V and 2 from J, leaving 14 bases between them. The CDR3 is 13 residues long. Germline CDR1 and CDR2: MDHEN and SYDVKM. CDR3 in amino acids: CATTGLSQETQYF. The CDR3 nucleotides are TGTGCCACGACAGGCCTGTCACAAGAGACCCAGTACTTC.

The rearrangement joins TRBV27 to TRBJ2-7; 10 bases are a match to TRBD2. Germline CDR1 is MNHEY and CDR2 is SMNVEV (reference sequence). This CDR3 has 15 residues. V dropped 2 bases and J dropped 7; count of bases not matched to a gene: 8. The CDR3 region is CASSLGLAGVWEQYF. The DNA for the CDR3 is TGTGCCAGCAGTTTAGGGCTAGCGGGAGTGTGGGAGCAGTACTTC.

The CDR3, as DNA: TGCGCCAGCAGCCCGGGGTCCACGGATCAGCCCCAGCATTTT. Its protein is CASSPGSTDQPQHF. The chain has TRBV5-1 and TRBJ1-5; D is unclear. CDR1 is SGHRS and CDR2 is YFSETQ in the germline V gene. The CDR3 loop spans 14 amino acids. V lost 4 bases and J 5 bases, leaving 13 bases between the germline ends.

The chain recombines TRBV20-1 with TRBJ2-1; D might be TRBD2 (6 bases). V lost 3 bases and J 4 bases, leaving 13 bases between the germline ends. The CDR3 totals 14 residues. The germline V gene encodes CDR1 DFQATT and CDR2 SNEGSKA (reference sequence). CDR3 DNA sequence: TGCAGTGCTAGTGGCGGGACGACTTACAATGAGCAGTTCTTC. The encoded protein is CSASGGTTYNEQFF.

The chain couples TRBV28 to TRBJ1-6; D unclear. Trimming stripped 3 bases from V and 6 bases from J, with 3 bases between. CDR1 is MDHEN, CDR2 SYDVKM, per germline. CDR3 length equals 12 residues. The DNA of the CDR3 is TGTGCCAGCAGTTTTAGTAATTCACCCCTCCACTTT. It translates to CASSFSNSPLHF. The variable domain in full, completed from reference TRBV28 and TRBJ1-6, reads DVKVTQSSRYLVKRTGEKVFLECVQDMDHENMFWYRQDPGLGLRLIYFSYDVKMKEKGDIPEGYSVSREKKERFSLILESASTNQTSMYLCASSFSNSPLHFGNGTRLTVT.

The V call is TRBV6-2 or TRBV6-3, the J call TRBJ1-2; TRBD1 is a possible D gene (5 bases). V was cut by 5 bases and J by 2 bases, with 18 bases left in between. The CDR3 is 16 amino acids. The germline V gene encodes CDR1 MNHEY and CDR2 SVGEGT. This chain's CDR3 is CASSTALGGRNYGYTF. The CDR3 coding sequence is TGTGCCAGCAGTACCGCATTGGGGGGACGAAACTATGGCTACACCTTC.

This rearrangement joins TRBV6-5 to TRBJ2-7; TRBD2 is a possible D gene (5 bases). Deletions cut 8 bases from V and 2 bases from J, with 16 bases between. Germline CDR1 reads MNHEY; CDR2 reads SVGAGI. The length of the CDR3 is 14 residues. The CDR3 is CASVEGPVAYEQYF. DNA for the CDR3: TGTGCCAGCGTCGAGGGTCCCGTTGCCTACGAGCAGTACTTC.

This chain uses TRBV15 with TRBJ2-1; a weak D match, TRBD2 (6 bases). There are 16 residues in the CDR3. Germline CDR1 and CDR2: LNHNV and YYDKDF (reference sequence). V gave up 1 base and J gave up 4 bases, with 14 bases separating them. The CDR3 loop reads CATSRAVTGVYNEQFF. In DNA form, the CDR3 reads TGTGCCACCAGCAGAGCTGTAACGGGAGTTTACAATGAGCAGTTCTTC.

This rearrangement joins TRBV5-6 to TRBJ2-1; D is possibly TRBD1 (6 bases). Germline-derived CDR1 and CDR2 are SGHDT and YYEEEE. The CDR3 is made up of 11 amino acids. Trimming cost V 4 bases and J 9 bases, with 8 bases left between them. CDR3 bases: TGTGCCAGCAGCGCAGGGGTTGAGCAGTTCTTC. It translates to CASSAGVEQFF.

The chain uses TRBV18 and TRBJ2-1; 7 nucleotides match TRBD1. The CDR3 extends over 15 amino acids. With 0 bases clipped from V and 2 bases from J, the junction kept 1 base outside the gene matches. Germline V CDR1 and CDR2: KGHSH, LQKENI. The CDR3 sequence: CASSPPGTAYNEQFF. CDR3 in DNA: TGTGCCAGCTCACCACCCGGGACAGCCTACAATGAGCAGTTCTTC.

V and J are TRBV15 and TRBJ1-1; no firm D call. The germline CDR1 and CDR2 sequences are LNHNV and YYDKDF (reference sequence). This CDR3 contains 14 residues. With 4 bases removed from V and 6 bases from J, the gap between germline ends came to 15 bases. The CDR3 nucleotides read TGTGCCACCAGCACAGAGGCGGGTTTAGCTGAAGCTTTCTTT. It codes for CATSTEAGLAEAFF.

The J gene is TRBJ2-1, the V gene TRBV3-1 (or the pseudogene TRBV3-2); D is undetermined. The CDR3 totals 11 residues. V was shortened by 1 base and J by 8 bases, with 3 bases between the two germline ends. CDR1 is LGHDT, CDR2 YNNKEL, per germline (reference sequence). The CDR3 bases are TGTGCCAGCAGCCAAGCCGATGAGCAGTTCTTC. This codes for CASSQADEQFF.